This entry features one T cell receptor beta chain sequence. Its antigen is not known. MiXCR was run by TCRdb on the 5' RACE reads, yielding one entry per CDR3 protein. The sample carries over 500,000 distinct CDR3 sequences, 17% recorded once. This sample was included in a study of T-cell memory formation after mild COVID-19. Study-wide results and caveats: Later expanders leaned toward CD4+, whereas clones contracting from day 15 to 85 were balanced CD4/CD8. Second-wave clones peaking on day 37 lacked confirmed SARS-CoV-2 specificity.

Germline V lookup: CDR1 LGHNA, CDR2 YSLEER. The CDR3 consists of 18 residues. V lost 3 bases and J lost 0; bases outside the gene matches: 14. The chain couples TRBV4-3 to TRBJ2-7; TRBD2 matches 7 bases. This TCR was sampled from an adult woman who had mild COVID-19 (a few samples of this study predate the infection). Cell type and time point are not known. Material for sequencing was PBMCs or a T cell subset sorted from them (not recorded which). CDR3 bases: TGCGCCAGCAGCCAGGAAGCGGCTAGCGGTCTCCACTCCTACGAGCAGTACTTC. Protein product: CASSQEAASGLHSYEQYF.